This T cell receptor beta chain was identified during a study of OX40 agonist ivuxolimab in advanced cancers. In this sample, this clone turned up a few times. Generated by immunoSEQ multiplex PCR, the TCRdb table keeps only in-frame clones and is missing some. This sample yields approximately 60,000 clones, of which approximately 78% are seen a single time; about 5% belongs to the top ten. The V and J ends lost 6 bases and 9 bases, in that order; junction bases with no gene match: 9. Germline assignment: CDR1 MNHEY and CDR2 SVGAGI. The CDR3 length is 15 residues. The clonotype was recovered from an adult with an advanced solid tumor such as melanoma, head and neck, liver or kidney cancer. The specimen comprised CD4+ or CD8+ T cells sorted from blood, sampled in a trial of the OX40 agonist ivuxolimab. The gene calls are TRBV6-5 and TRBJ2-1; 12 bases fit TRBD2. As DNA, the CDR3 is TGTGCCAGCAGCCCTCAAACTAGCGGGAGGAGTGAGCAGTTCTTC. Its translation is CASSPQTSGRSEQFF.